These 30 T cell receptor beta chains came from one sample sequenced in a study of shared clonotypes between healthy human individuals. Using immunoSEQ multiplex PCR, the repertoire was profiled, and TCRdb retains in-frame clones only, with some absent. The data show some 1 million clones, with more than 60% seen just once and approximately 1.5% held by the top ten. The sequencing sample was made of memory CD4+ T cells sorted from blood. Subset described: CD45RA-negative fraction. The origin of the receptors is a man between 18 and 29 years old in good health.

Comment on this clone: The sample carries other DNA sequences with the same CDR3. CDR3 amino acids: CASSLGSGNYEQYF. In DNA, the CDR3 is TGTGCCAGCAGCTTAGGGAGCGGGAACTACGAGCAGTACTTC. This chain links TRBV7-2 with TRBJ2-7; 7 bases are a match to TRBD2. V gave up 1 base and J gave up 3 bases; unmatched junction bases: 3. From germline, CDR1 is SGHTA and CDR2 FQGNSA. CDR3 length equals 14 residues.

This clone was observed once. The chain is built from TRBV18 and TRBJ2-1; 7 bases agree with TRBD1. V trimming: 4 bases; J trimming: 5 bases; junction bases outside the gene matches: 5. Germline CDR1 is KGHSH and CDR2 is LQKENI. The CDR3 is 14 amino acids. CDR3 DNA: TGTGCCAGCTCACGGGCAGGGGGTGACAATGAGCAGTTCTTC. Protein sequence: CASSRAGGDNEQFF.

This clone was recorded a few times. The V gene is TRBV28, the J gene TRBJ1-4; D uncertain. The germline CDR1 and CDR2 sequences are MDHEN and SYDVKM. V lost 3 bases, J lost 7 bases, and 12 bases lay in between. The CDR3 sequence is 14 residues long. CDR3 coding DNA: TGTGCCAGCAGTTTTCTCAGACGAGGTGAAAAACTGTTTTTT. Amino acid sequence: CASSFLRRGEKLFF.

CDR3 region: CASSRDPGGSNQPQHF. DNA for the CDR3: TGTGCCAGTAGTCGTGATCCAGGGGGGAGCAATCAGCCCCAGCATTTT. The V and J genes are TRBV19 and TRBJ1-5; 7 bases map to TRBD1. Unmatched junction bases numbered 8, after V lost 5 bases and J lost 1 base. Germline loops: CDR1 LNHDA, CDR2 SQIVND (reference sequence). This CDR3 has 16 amino acids.

This clone was observed a single time. The chain couples TRBV7-8 to TRBJ2-1, with 14 positions matching TRBD2. Germline CDR1 and CDR2: SGHVS and FQNEAQ. The junction had 3 bases not matched to a gene; V was cut back by 5 bases and J by 0 bases. This CDR3 has 17 residues. The CDR3 sequence: CASSRTSGGLSYNEQFF. CDR3 bases: TGTGCCAGCAGCCGGACTAGCGGGGGGCTCTCCTACAATGAGCAGTTCTTC. The full variable domain, in which reference TRBV7-8 and TRBJ2-1 provide the parts outside the CDR3, is GAGVSQSPRYKVAKRGQDVALRCDPISGHVSLFWYQQALGQGPEFLTYFQNEAQLDKSGLPSDRFFAERPEGSVSTLKIQRTQQEDSAVYLCASSRTSGGLSYNEQFFGPGTRLTVL.

J is TRBJ2-5 and V is TRBV29-1; 7 positions match TRBD1. CDR1 and CDR2 (germline): SQVTM, ANQGSEA. The CDR3 loop spans 14 amino acids. J gave up 1 base and V 7 bases, and 9 bases lay outside the gene matches. CDR3 amino acids: CSGGRGQFQETQYF. CDR3 bases: TGCAGCGGGGGTAGGGGACAGTTCCAAGAGACCCAGTACTTC.

The V call is TRBV6-5, the J call TRBJ2-2, with D maybe TRBD1 (5 bases). V was shortened by 4 bases and J by 1 base, with 7 bases between the two germline ends. CDR1 is MNHEY, CDR2 SVGAGI, per germline. This CDR3 region has 14 residues. CDR3 DNA: TGTGCCAGCAGTTTAAGGGGGAACACCGGGGAGCTGTTTTTT. It encodes CASSLRGNTGELFF.

A few counts support this clone. The gene calls are TRBV7-6 and TRBJ1-1; no clear D gene. V lost 6 bases and J lost 1, with 9 bases in between. There are 13 residues in the CDR3. Germline CDR1 is SGHVS and CDR2 is FNYEAQ. Written as DNA, the CDR3 is TGTGCCAGCAGTAAAACACCGAACACTGAAGCTTTCTTT. It specifies CASSKTPNTEAFF.

This chain uses TRBV13 with TRBJ2-3, with D maybe TRBD1 (5 bases). The germline CDR1 and CDR2 sequences are PRHDT and FYEKMQ (reference sequence). V lost 5 bases, J lost 2 bases, and 11 bases lay in between. The CDR3 totals 14 residues. The CDR3 is CASSLWGDTDTQYF. CDR3 nucleotide sequence: TGTGCCAGCAGCCTATGGGGCGACACAGATACGCAGTATTTT.

With respect to this clone: A read error is possible here, since a much larger clone lies one base away. This chain connects TRBV7-9 to TRBJ2-5; no definite D call. Between the trimmed V and J ends, which lost 0 bases and 4 bases, there was a span of 0 bases. This CDR3 comprises 11 residues. The germline gives CDR1 SEHNR, CDR2 FQNEAQ (reference sequence). CDR3: CASSLAETQYF. As DNA, the CDR3 is TGTGCCAGCAGCTTAGCAGAGACCCAGTACTTC.

CDR3 region: CASVIGVSNQPQHF. The CDR3 nucleotides read TGTGCCAGCGTCATCGGGGTTAGCAATCAGCCCCAGCATTTT. The rearrangement links TRBV6-1 to TRBJ1-5; no reliable D call. Germline CDR1 and CDR2: MNHNS and SASEGT. Trimming removed 8 bases from V and 0 bases from J, with 11 bases in between. The CDR3 length is 14 residues.

The gene calls are TRBV19 and TRBJ1-6; D is perhaps TRBD1 (6 bases). This CDR3 spans 15 amino acids. Germline V gene sequence: CDR1 LNHDA, CDR2 SQIVND (reference sequence). Trimming shortened V by 3 bases and J by 7 bases, and 13 bases separated the two germline ends. CDR3: CASSIARTVNSPLHF. The CDR3 DNA reads TGTGCCAGTAGTATCGCGAGGACAGTAAATTCACCCCTCCACTTT.

This chain joins TRBV7-9 and TRBJ2-5, with D unresolved. Trimming shortened V by 1 base and J by 4 bases, and 13 bases separated the two germline ends. This CDR3 comprises 15 residues. From germline, CDR1 is SEHNR and CDR2 FQNEAQ (reference sequence). CDR3 loop: CASSLEAGPVETQYF. The CDR3 DNA is TGTGCCAGCAGCTTAGAAGCCGGGCCGGTAGAGACCCAGTACTTC.

This clone has only a few counts. This rearrangement joins TRBV6-6 to TRBJ1-5, with 10 bases identical to TRBD1. V dropped 2 bases and J dropped 4; count of bases not matched to a gene: 5. CDR1 is MNHNY and CDR2 is SVGAGI in the germline V gene (reference sequence). This CDR3 has 16 residues. The CDR3 nucleotides are TGTGCCAGCAGTTACGGATCGGACAGGGGGAATCAGCCCCAGCATTTT. Encoded protein: CASSYGSDRGNQPQHF.

The V and J genes are TRBV10-1 and TRBJ1-1; no firm D call. Germline values: CDR1 WNHNN, CDR2 SYGVQD (reference sequence). V gave up 4 bases and J gave up 4 bases, with 10 bases separating them. This CDR3 contains 13 residues. The DNA for the CDR3 is TGCGCCAGCAGTGCGACGTTGGGCACTGAAGCTTTCTTT. Translation: CASSATLGTEAFF.

V is TRBV19 and J is TRBJ1-4, with TRBD1 identical over 7 bases. The CDR3 runs 16 residues. In germline, CDR1 is LNHDA, CDR2 SQIVND (reference sequence). The ends lost 1 base at V and 4 bases at J; junction bases unmatched: 6. CDR3 bases: TGTGCCAGTAGTATAGTATCCGGACAGGATAATGAAAAACTGTTTTTT. Translating it yields CASSIVSGQDNEKLFF.

The chain uses TRBV9 and TRBJ2-7; D may be TRBD1 or TRBD2 (5 bases each). This CDR3 has 13 amino acids. Germline assignment: CDR1 SGDLS and CDR2 YYNGEE. Trimming shortened V by 3 bases and J by 5 bases, and 12 bases separated the two germline ends. CDR3 DNA sequence: TGTGCCAGCAGCGGAACCGGGACCCACGAGCAGTACTTC. Translated, it gives CASSGTGTHEQYF.

The chain links TRBV2 to TRBJ2-5, with TRBD1 matching over 7 bases. The J segment lost 5 bases and the V segment lost 6 bases, leaving 12 bases of the junction unmatched. The CDR3 consists of 15 residues. Germline V gives CDR1 SNHLY, CDR2 FYNNEI. The CDR3, as DNA: TGTGCCAGCAGAGACTTTCAGGGGGTCCAGGAGACCCAGTACTTC. Protein product: CASRDFQGVQETQYF.

The gene calls are TRBV9 and TRBJ1-5; D is undetermined. V lost 3 bases and J lost 0, with 4 bases in between. The CDR3 loop spans 13 amino acids. Germline V CDR1 and CDR2: SGDLS, YYNGEE. In DNA, the CDR3 is TGTGCCAGCAGCGCTTATAGCAATCAGCCCCAGCATTTT. This codes for CASSAYSNQPQHF.

The rearrangement links TRBV28 to TRBJ2-5, with 10 positions matching TRBD2. Germline CDR1 reads MDHEN; CDR2 reads SYDVKM. CDR3 length: 16 amino acids. Trimming cost V 3 bases and J 5 bases; bases outside gene matches: 9. CDR3 residues: CASSLLGSGGAETQYF. CDR3 in DNA: TGTGCCAGCAGTTTGCTTGGGAGCGGGGGGGCGGAGACCCAGTACTTC.

The V gene is TRBV19, the J gene TRBJ2-1, with a weak D call TRBD2 (7 bases). This CDR3 contains 14 residues. Trimming left V 5 bases short and J 8 bases short, with 16 bases between. CDR1 is LNHDA and CDR2 is SQIVND in the germline V gene (reference sequence). The CDR3 loop is CASSVGGRYDEQFF. The DNA of the CDR3 is TGTGCCAGTAGTGTGGGGGGGCGGTACGATGAGCAGTTCTTC. Looking up the rest from reference TRBV19 and TRBJ2-1 gives the full variable domain: DGGITQSPKYLFRKEGQNVTLSCEQNLNHDAMYWYRQDPGQGLRLIYYSQIVNDFQKGDIAEGYSVSREKKESFPLTVTSAQKNPTAFYLCASSVGGRYDEQFFGPGTRLTVL.

This clone was found many times. The V call is TRBV19, the J call TRBJ1-1; TRBD1 matches at 12 bases. After removal of 6 bases from V and 1 base from J, the junction contained 3 bases not matched to a gene. The germline gives CDR1 LNHDA, CDR2 SQIVND (reference sequence). The CDR3 is made up of 15 amino acids. CDR3 DNA sequence: TGTGCCAGTAGGAGGGACAGGGGGCAGAACACTGAAGCTTTCTTT. This sequence encodes CASRRDRGQNTEAFF.

This clone was picked up many times. The V call is TRBV2, the J call TRBJ2-1; TRBD2 might be the D (5 bases). In germline, CDR1 is SNHLY, CDR2 FYNNEI. Trimming shortened V by 2 bases and J by 3 bases, and 11 bases separated the two germline ends. The CDR3 length is 15 residues. The CDR3 region is CASSETGLGYNEQFF. In DNA form, the CDR3 reads TGTGCCAGCAGTGAAACGGGGTTGGGCTACAATGAGCAGTTCTTC.

The chain joins TRBV5-1 to TRBJ2-1; 14 nucleotides match TRBD2. The germline CDR1 and CDR2 sequences are SGHRS and YFSETQ. The CDR3 is 16 amino acids. V gave up 0 bases and J gave up 9 bases; unmatched junction bases: 5. The CDR3 is CASSLGGTSGSSEQFF. The CDR3 coding sequence is TGCGCCAGCAGCTTGGGTGGGACTAGCGGGAGCAGTGAGCAGTTCTTC.

The chain is built from TRBV5-1 and TRBJ2-1; 12 bases match TRBD2. V shed 3 bases and J 0 bases; nucleotides not matched to a gene: 10. CDR1 SGHRS and CDR2 YFSETQ come from the germline V gene. The CDR3 has 19 residues. This CDR3 reads CASSSILAGGASSYNEQFF. In DNA, the CDR3 is TGCGCCAGCAGCTCGATACTAGCGGGGGGAGCAAGCTCCTACAATGAGCAGTTCTTC. Full variable domain (rest looked up from reference TRBV5-1 and TRBJ2-1): KAGVTQTPRYLIKTRGQQVTLSCSPISGHRSVSWYQQTPGQGLQFLFEYFSETQRNKGNFPGRFSGRQFSNSRSEMNVSTLELGDSALYLCASSSILAGGASSYNEQFFGPGTRLTVL.

The chain employs TRBV18 and TRBJ1-1, with D possibly being TRBD1 (5 bases). Germline V CDR1 and CDR2: KGHSH, LQKENI. Trimming left V 2 bases short and J 4 bases short, with 14 bases between. This CDR3 has 15 residues. CDR3 protein: CASSPGARGRTEAFF. In DNA form, the CDR3 reads TGTGCCAGCTCACCAGGGGCCCGAGGGCGCACTGAAGCTTTCTTT.

The chain uses TRBV5-6 and TRBJ1-3; the D gene is possibly TRBD1 (5 bases). Trimming stripped 4 bases from V and 7 bases from J, with 12 bases between. Looked up from germline, CDR1 is SGHDT and CDR2 is YYEEEE. The CDR3 has 13 residues. This CDR3 reads CASSIQGPNTIYF. DNA of the CDR3: TGTGCCAGCAGCATCCAGGGTCCCAACACCATATATTTT.

The chain combines TRBV23-1 with TRBJ1-6; D is perhaps TRBD1 (5 bases). TRBV23-1 is known as an ORF, though its function is uncertain. Trimming cost V 4 bases and J 2 bases, with 24 bases left between them. This CDR3 contains 20 residues. The CDR3 nucleotides are TGCGCCAGCAGTCGGTCGGTGGGGGACGTATCTCCGGCCTATAATTCACCCCTCCACTTT. This translates into CASSRSVGDVSPAYNSPLHF.

The rearrangement uses TRBV5-6 and TRBJ2-1; TRBD1 agrees at 9 bases. CDR3 length equals 15 residues. V was pared by 4 bases and J by 9 bases, with 11 bases of the junction left unmatched. Germline values: CDR1 SGHDT, CDR2 YYEEEE. In nucleotides, the CDR3 is TGTGCCAGCAGCCATGCCCCGGGACAGGGAGGTGAGCAGTTCTTC. It specifies CASSHAPGQGGEQFF.

The chain combines TRBV6-5 with TRBJ1-2; tentatively, D is TRBD1 (6 bases). This CDR3 region has 14 residues. Germline lookup yields CDR1 MNHEY and CDR2 SVGAGI. Trimming stripped 6 bases from V and 1 base from J, with 12 bases between. Here the CDR3 DNA reads TGTGCCAGCAGAGCCGACAGGATTAACTATGGCTACACCTTC. Amino acids: CASRADRINYGYTF.